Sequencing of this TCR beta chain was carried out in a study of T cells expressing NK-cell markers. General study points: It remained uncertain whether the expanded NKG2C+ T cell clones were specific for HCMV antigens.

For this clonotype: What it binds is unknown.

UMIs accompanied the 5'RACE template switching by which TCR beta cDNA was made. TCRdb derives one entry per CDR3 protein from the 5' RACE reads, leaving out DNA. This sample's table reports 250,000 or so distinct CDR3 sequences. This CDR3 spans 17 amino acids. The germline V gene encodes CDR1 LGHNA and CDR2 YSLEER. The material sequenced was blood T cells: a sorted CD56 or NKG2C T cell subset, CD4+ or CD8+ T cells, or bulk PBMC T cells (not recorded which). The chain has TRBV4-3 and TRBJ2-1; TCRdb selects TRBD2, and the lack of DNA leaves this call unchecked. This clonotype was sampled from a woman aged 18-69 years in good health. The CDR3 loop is CASSLIIVGGSNREQFF.